The TCR beta chain under discussion was sequenced for a study of cytomegalovirus exposure and HLA in healthy donors (dated by TCRdb to about 2017). General notes on the study: An earlier analysis of approximately 550 of the donors reported about 250 Gb of sequence data and 120 million or so unique TCR beta sequences from approximately 180 million T cells. Donor age, sex, ethnicity and CMV serostatus were collected together with the repertoire data. Genome-wide SNP genotypes for about 60% of the 666 donors were used in a later genetic analysis, which treated that subset as a discovery cohort. In the later analysis, no new phenotypic data were used to find candidate immune exposures; instead, reliance was placed on TCR beta sequences and their occurrence across donors. HLA typing included class I and class II loci at four-digit resolution. On average, around 200,000 unique TCR beta nucleotide sequences were sequenced per donor among 350 to 400 genotyped donors of the cohort, with around 19% of those sequences being non-productive. An early release covering about 600 HLA-typed donors comprised approximately 290 gigabases of sequencing data and some 79 million unique TCR sequences. Typing coverage differed by locus: A, B, C, DRB1 and DQB1 were typed in about 620-640 donors, DQA1 in 500 to 550, DPA1 in around 610, and DPB1 in roughly 470. In an earlier analysis of a few hundred of the donors, high-throughput TCR beta sequencing was used to judge whether each TCR beta V gene segment behaved as functional or pseudogenic. The T cell repertoires of 550 to 850 subjects were profiled by immunosequencing and related to cytomegalovirus serostatus. All discovery cohort repertoires had been generated using a single sequencing platform. Of the roughly 410 genotyped donors, more than 75% were placed in the genetic ancestry cluster associated with self-reported Caucasian donors. The study was designed to test whether signatures of past pathogen exposure could be identified by cataloging public T cell receptors. A later analysis re-analyzed previously published TCR beta repertoires from 666 donors and added high-resolution HLA genotyping to study TCR occurrence patterns. The study combined high-throughput TCR immunosequencing, statistical association of individual TCRs with disease status, and machine learning to predict cytomegalovirus infection status. Roughly five DR-DQ haplotypes were treated as single units for association and clustering because of strong linkage in the cohort. Besides the first cohort of more than 650 subjects, a separate validation cohort made up of 90 to 150 different subjects was used. Study-wide conclusions, independent of this receptor: In vitro tests confirmed that a few of the cytomegalovirus-associated TCR beta chains recognize cytomegalovirus antigens. A further reported finding was that TCR beta sequences accurately predicted the HLA-A and HLA-B alleles for most subjects in the first cohort. While some public TCRs were present in many individuals, most TCR sequences turned up only very rarely across donors. Several of the top co-occurrence clusters appeared to be linked to parvovirus B19, influenza, CMV and Epstein-Barr virus, according to a later analysis. In a later analysis, 15,000 to 20,000 TCR beta sequences were associated with specific HLA alleles at a false discovery rate of 0.05. The cohort was sequenced for TCR beta chains only, and without alpha or paired-chain data the features that could be detected were limited. Because HLA typing was unavailable for some donors at each locus, only the typed subset was used in association tests. An association between a missense DCLRE1C variant and V-gene and J-gene trimming of TCR beta chains was found in a later genetic analysis and replicated in an independent cohort. It was suggested by the authors that the approach could potentially be generalized to other disease states and immunological phenotypes. A later analysis found that most CMV-associated TCR beta chains appeared HLA-restricted, with HLA associations seemingly driven largely by CMV exposure. Sequencing depth was assumed to be roughly uniform across donors in the presence/absence analyses, though that assumption may not hold. A later analysis found that TCR association rates varied across HLA loci, with DRB1 alleles showing the most associated TCRs and HLA-C alleles the fewest. According to a later genetic analysis, donors in an Asian-associated ancestry cluster had fewer N-insertions in productive TCRs than the approximately 690-donor mean. Broadly in line with IMGT annotations, most TCR beta V segments showed up in productive rearrangements about 90% or about 30% of the time in an earlier analysis of under 700 of the donors. The only immune exposure information available for the cohort was CMV serostatus. Some IMGT-functional V segments, including TRBV6-2 and TRBV6-3, could not be told apart with the 87-base-pair reads, so those segments were excluded. A cluster of highly shared sequence variants was judged likely to represent a technical artifact of the sequencing pipeline. Assigning TCR associations to individual alleles was difficult when HLA alleles, especially DR and DQ, strongly co-occurred. Linkage disequilibrium might explain the correlated functional status among segregating V segments, but an unknown experimental factor could not be excluded. A later analysis found that HLA-associated TCR beta chains were more clonally expanded and had lower generation probabilities than equally common non-associated chains. A total of roughly 160 TCR beta chains were listed by the study as associated with cytomegalovirus. Because counts were too low, roughly 16 rarely observed V segments, including chromosome 9 orphons, were excluded from the earlier analysis of some 540 of the donors. The classifier was reported to diagnose cytomegalovirus status with high specificity and sensitivity in both the original cohort and the validation cohort.

The cohort comprised fewer than 700 healthy bone marrow donors. All cohort members were sampled while nominally healthy, although unrecorded immune exposures were likely present. The donor tested CMV seronegative and was one of the 352 seronegative cohort members. A peripheral blood sample was provided by each donor, and peripheral blood mononuclear cells were used for TCR beta sequencing. Genomic DNA extraction from the blood cell samples was performed with the Qiagen DNeasy Blood Extraction Kit. The library was made by the immunoSEQ multiplex PCR assay. For the multiplex PCR, a mixture combining 60 forward primers for TCR Vbeta segments and 13 reverse primers for TCR Jbeta segments was used. The CDR3 region of rearranged TCR beta genes was amplified from genomic DNA by a multiplex PCR assay. The amplified TCR beta libraries were sequenced on the Illumina HiSeq System as 87-base-pair reads. As for the original processing: A later analysis tallied tens of millions of unique TCR beta chains across the roughly 610 repertoires, and approximately 9.9 million of those chains were shared by two or more donors. A nearest-neighbor algorithm error-corrected the raw reads and collapsed the reads into unique sequences, merging closely related sequences to remove PCR and sequencing errors. To assign V, D and J gene segments, CDR3 sequences were aligned to IMGT reference sequences. Each retained sequence needed at least a six-nucleotide match to both a V gene segment and a J gene segment. A rearrangement counted as productive if the CDR3 had no stop codons and remained in frame with V and J, and every other rearrangement counted as non-productive. Following IMGT convention, CDR3 was defined as the stretch from the second conserved V-encoded cysteine to the conserved J-encoded phenylalanine. Sequences without an unambiguous match to a single V gene segment were excluded from the earlier analysis of approximately 600 of the donors. In an earlier analysis of 587 of the donors, a V segment was called functional when productive rearrangements were above 56.7%, and segregating when the standard deviation between donors exceeded 5%. To diagnose cytomegalovirus status from the catalog of TCR beta chain sequences, a statistical classification framework was built. In a later analysis, TCR nucleotide sequences were compared against IMGT/GENE-DB human TR gene sequences so that V and J genes could be assigned. The TCRdist pipeline was used in a later analysis to assign CDR3 sequences and most-parsimonious VDJ recombination scenarios. In a later analysis, each TCR beta chain was defined by its CDR3 amino acid sequence together with its V-gene family, and reads without a unique V-gene family were excluded. As a way to deal with suspected cross-contamination and a sequencing artifact, a later analysis dropped 592 nucleotide sequences that were highly shared and had low generation probability. In a later analysis, a clonal expansion index for each public chain was calculated from normalized within-repertoire ranks of inferred template counts. Generation probabilities in a later analysis came from a VDJ recombination model fitted to out-of-frame rearrangements, and those results were checked against IGoR. In a later analysis, TCR-TCR, TCR-HLA and TCR-CMV co-occurrence was scored with hypergeometric tests, and a repertoire-size bias correction was applied to TCR pairs. False discovery rates were estimated in a later analysis by permuting HLA or CMV assignments 20 times. In a later analysis, co-occurring TCRs were grouped with DBSCAN, and TCRdist sequence similarity was added when clustering was performed within HLA-allele-positive subsets. Repertoires with fewer than 30,000 or more than 120,000 public chains were left out of co-occurrence clustering, as were four to six repertoires with anomalous nucleotide sharing. The table was pulled from immuneACCESS by TCRdb, which kept in-frame rearrangements only. Such tables lose some clones; where checked, under half of the loss comes from unresolved V genes, and the rest has no known cause. V and J calls and clone size follow that table, whereas D and trimming were derived from the DNA. In this sample's table one finds 170,000 or so clones. About 2% of the sample comes from the top ten.

Concerning this clone itself: The clone's antigen remains unknown.

Compared with germline, V lacks 1 base and J lacks 5 bases; bases without a gene match: 12. There are 18 amino acids in the CDR3, from cysteine to phenylalanine inclusive. Only the CDR3 portion is preserved as DNA: 54 bases, with reading frame beginning at the first base. The CDR1 and CDR2 encoded by the germline V gene (reference sequence) are PRHDT and FYEKMQ. This chain joins TRBV13 to TRBJ2-2; 8 nucleotides in the junction match TRBD2. The specimen was PBMCs. This clonotype was sampled from a man between 25 and 39 years old in good health and CMV-seronegative. For the CDR3, the sequence is CASSLEGFPSGPTGELFF. The DNA is as follows: TGTGCCAGCAGCTTAGAAGGCTTCCCTAGCGGGCCGACCGGGGAGCTGTTTTTT.